Below are 25 T cell receptor beta chains sequenced from a single sample in a study of T cell repertoires in ileal Crohn's disease. Specified time point: neoterminal ileum biopsy at postoperative endoscopy, about 6 months after surgery. Clones were sequenced by immunoSEQ multiplex PCR, and TCRdb holds only the in-frame ones, with some missing. The data contain approximately 11,000 clones, 79% of them seen just once; the ten biggest clones take up around 7%. Sequenced material: ileal tissue. All receptors derive from an adult with Crohn's disease.

The chain has TRBV12-5 and TRBJ1-2, with 10 bases identical to TRBD1. The junction had 6 bases not matched to a gene; V was cut back by 7 bases and J by 7 bases. The CDR3 consists of 13 residues. Germline lookup yields CDR1 LGHNT and CDR2 FRNRAP. CDR3 amino acids: CASADRGLGGYTF. DNA for the CDR3: TGTGCTAGTGCGGACAGGGGGTTAGGTGGCTACACCTTC.

The CDR3 bases are TGTGCCAGCAGCCTCCAAGCGGGGTGGTCGGATGAGCAGTTCTTC. Translation gives CASSLQAGWSDEQFF. V usage is TRBV7-8 and J usage is TRBJ2-1, with 7 nucleotides matching TRBD2. This CDR3 spans 15 amino acids. Germline CDR1 is SGHVS and CDR2 is FQNEAQ. Unmatched junction bases numbered 12, after V lost 5 bases and J lost 8 bases.

The J gene is TRBJ1-1, the V gene TRBV7-9; tentative D call: TRBD1 (6 bases). The CDR3 extends over 14 amino acids. Germline assignment: CDR1 SEHNR and CDR2 FQNEAQ (reference sequence). Trimming took off 3 bases at V and 1 base at J, with 9 bases between the two ends. For the CDR3, the DNA is TGTGCCAGCAGCTTTCCGGGACAGAACACTGAAGCTTTCTTT. It translates to CASSFPGQNTEAFF.

The chain recombines TRBV27 with TRBJ2-7, with D perhaps TRBD1 (5 bases). This CDR3 is built from 14 residues. V lost 2 bases to trimming and J lost 2 bases, with 10 bases between them. In germline, CDR1 is MNHEY, CDR2 SMNVEV (reference sequence). The DNA for the CDR3 is TGTGCCAGCAGTTTAAGGGGTTCTCCCTACGAGCAGTACTTC. As protein: CASSLRGSPYEQYF.

The chain carries TRBV7-9 and TRBJ2-1; 8 nucleotides align to TRBD1. Germline CDR1 and CDR2: SEHNR and FQNEAQ (reference sequence). Trimming removed 5 bases from V and 3 bases from J; junction bases left unmatched: 6. The CDR3 runs 15 residues. CDR3 in amino acids: CASSQGALIYNEQFF. DNA for the CDR3: TGTGCCAGCAGCCAGGGGGCGTTGATCTACAATGAGCAGTTCTTC.

This clone was counted between two and nine times. The V gene is TRBV2, the J gene TRBJ1-5; 7 nucleotides match TRBD1. With V trimmed by 4 bases and J by 5 bases, 2 bases remained unmatched. This CDR3 comprises 13 residues. Germline CDR1 SNHLY, CDR2 FYNNEI. The CDR3 nucleotides are TGTGCCAGCAGTGGGACAGGAGATCAGCCCCAGCATTTT. Its translation is CASSGTGDQPQHF.

The CDR3 bases are TGTGCCAGCAGTGCTCGGGGACTAGTCGACGAGCAGTACTTC. As protein: CASSARGLVDEQYF. V gene TRBV6-1 combines with J gene TRBJ2-7; 8 positions match TRBD2. Germline V lookup: CDR1 MNHNS, CDR2 SASEGT. V was clipped by 4 bases and J by 5 bases; unmatched bases: 7. The CDR3 has 14 amino acids.

The V call is TRBV5-1, the J call TRBJ2-7; maybe TRBD1 (6 bases). Looked up from germline, CDR1 is SGHRS and CDR2 is YFSETQ. The length of the CDR3 is 14 residues. Trimming shortened V by 1 base and J by 0 bases, and 8 bases separated the two germline ends. Here the CDR3 reads CASSLSGDSYEQYF. The CDR3 bases are TGCGCCAGCAGCTTGTCAGGGGACTCCTACGAGCAGTACTTC.

This chain links TRBV5-1 with TRBJ2-1; 9 bases map to TRBD1. The CDR3 has 14 amino acids. J gave up 2 bases and V 5 bases, and 2 bases lay outside the gene matches. CDR1 and CDR2 from the germline V gene are SGHRS and YFSETQ. CDR3 DNA sequence: TGCGCCAGCAGGAGACAGGGGGCCTACAATGAGCAGTTCTTC. Amino acid sequence: CASRRQGAYNEQFF.

This sequence joins TRBV5-5 and TRBJ1-5; 7 nucleotides agree with TRBD1. Germline V gives CDR1 SGHKS, CDR2 YYEKEE (reference sequence). The CDR3 is 14 amino acids. Trimming at V came to 2 bases and at J to 5 bases, leaving 4 bases not matched to a gene. The CDR3 region is CASSLTGDHQPQHF. The DNA of the CDR3 is TGTGCCAGCAGCTTAACAGGGGATCATCAGCCCCAGCATTTT. Supplemented by reference TRBV5-5 and TRBJ1-5, the full variable domain reads DAGVTQSPTHLIKTRGQQVTLRCSPISGHKSVSWYQQVLGQGPQFIFQYYEKEERGRGNFPDRFSARQFPNYSSELNVNALLLGDSALYLCASSLTGDHQPQHFGDGTRLSIL.

The genes are TRBV19 and TRBJ1-5; D remains ambiguous. The length of the CDR3 is 15 residues. V was trimmed by 0 bases and J by 3 bases, leaving 9 bases between them. Germline V gives CDR1 LNHDA, CDR2 SQIVND (reference sequence). CDR3 in DNA: TGTGCCAGTAGTATAGAATGGCAGTTCAATCAGCCCCAGCATTTT. It yields the protein CASSIEWQFNQPQHF. The complete variable domain, with remaining parts taken from reference TRBV19 and TRBJ1-5, reads DGGITQSPKYLFRKEGQNVTLSCEQNLNHDAMYWYRQDPGQGLRLIYYSQIVNDFQKGDIAEGYSVSREKKESFPLTVTSAQKNPTAFYLCASSIEWQFNQPQHFGDGTRLSIL.

This chain connects TRBV19 to TRBJ2-7, with D unresolved. With 1 base removed from V and 3 bases from J, the gap between germline ends came to 10 bases. The CDR3 totals 14 residues. Per germline, CDR1 LNHDA and CDR2 SQIVND (reference sequence). The CDR3 bases are TGTGCCAGTAGTATAGGTCGCGGCTACTACGAGCAGTACTTC. Protein product: CASSIGRGYYEQYF.

The chain couples TRBV19 to TRBJ1-2, with unresolved D. The CDR3 has 13 amino acids. The germline V gene encodes CDR1 LNHDA and CDR2 SQIVND (reference sequence). Trimming cost V 5 bases and J 4 bases, with 11 bases left between them. CDR3 DNA: TGTGCCAGTAGTGGTGGGCCCGGCTATGGCTACACCTTC. Translated: CASSGGPGYGYTF.

V gene TRBV7-9 combines with J gene TRBJ2-1; 8 bases are a match to TRBD2. The germline V gene has CDR1 SEHNR and CDR2 FQNEAQ (reference sequence). J gave up 6 bases and V 7 bases, and 11 bases lay outside the gene matches. The CDR3 has 15 amino acids. This chain's CDR3 is CASNWNRAGGNEQFF. The CDR3 DNA is TGTGCCAGCAATTGGAATCGCGCGGGGGGCAATGAGCAGTTCTTC.

The V call is TRBV2, the J call TRBJ2-7; TRBD1 matches at 8 bases. This CDR3 spans 14 amino acids. J lost 1 base, V lost 4 bases, and 3 bases had no gene match. CDR1 and CDR2 (germline): SNHLY, FYNNEI. Here the CDR3 reads CASSGGTGSYEQYF. The CDR3 DNA is TGTGCCAGCAGTGGAGGGACAGGTTCCTACGAGCAGTACTTC.

This chain uses TRBV7-6 with TRBJ2-5; TRBD1 matches 7 bases. The end of the DNA aligns better with TRBJ2-7, so the J call may be wrong. The CDR3 has 14 amino acids. The germline gives CDR1 SGHVS, CDR2 FNYEAQ. This CDR3 reads CASSSRDSSYEQYF. CDR3 sequence (DNA): TGTGCCAGCAGCTCCCGGGACAGCTCCTACGAGCAGTACTTC.

This clone was seen more than once but under ten times. This sequence joins TRBV5-5 and TRBJ2-7, with a tentative D call TRBD1 (6 bases). The CDR3 extends over 15 amino acids. Germline lookup yields CDR1 SGHKS and CDR2 YYEKEE (reference sequence). Trimming removed 3 bases at V and 0 bases at J, with 13 bases between. CDR3 amino acids: CASSYTGHYSYEQYF. For the CDR3, the DNA is TGTGCCAGCAGCTATACGGGACACTACTCCTACGAGCAGTACTTC.

J is TRBJ2-7 and V is TRBV2; 11 nucleotides match TRBD1. V gave up 6 bases and J gave up 4 bases; unmatched junction bases: 8. CDR1 is SNHLY, CDR2 FYNNEI, per germline. The CDR3 is 15 residues long. The CDR3 DNA reads TGTGCCAGCAGCGGGGGGACAGGGGGAAGGTACGAGCAGTACTTC. It translates to CASSGGTGGRYEQYF.

This chain links TRBV12-5 with TRBJ2-7, with 11 bases identical to TRBD2. The CDR3 runs to 13 residues. In germline, CDR1 is LGHNT, CDR2 FRNRAP. J gave up 7 bases and V 6 bases, and 5 bases lay outside the gene matches. In DNA, the CDR3 is TGTGCTAGTGGACTAGCGGGGGCAAGGGAGCAGTACTTC. The encoded protein is CASGLAGAREQYF.

As DNA, the CDR3 is TGTGCCAGCAGTGAAGTATCAGGCTCTGGAAACACCATATATTTT. This codes for CASSEVSGSGNTIYF. The rearrangement links TRBV6-1 to TRBJ1-3; D remains unclear. Germline V gene sequence: CDR1 MNHNS, CDR2 SASEGT. V lost 1 base and J 0 bases, leaving 7 bases between the germline ends. The CDR3 covers 15 residues.

The chain couples TRBV14 to TRBJ2-4, with 15 nucleotides matching TRBD2. Germline CDR1 reads SGHDN; CDR2 reads FVKESK. The CDR3 covers 17 residues. The J segment lost 8 bases and the V segment lost 4 bases, leaving 9 bases of the junction unmatched. The CDR3 protein is CASSPRGLAGGRDIQYF. The CDR3 coding sequence is TGTGCCAGCAGCCCAAGAGGACTAGCGGGGGGGCGGGACATTCAGTACTTC.

This sequence joins TRBV28 and TRBJ1-6, with TRBD1 identical over 9 bases. Losses at the gene ends were 5 bases for V and 7 bases for J; bases not matched to a gene: 6. Per the germline V gene, CDR1 is MDHEN and CDR2 is SYDVKM. This CDR3 has 15 residues. Written as DNA, the CDR3 is TGTGCCAGCAGTCCTTCGACAGGGGGGAATTCACCCCTCCACTTT. This encodes CASSPSTGGNSPLHF.

The rearrangement joins TRBV6-5 to TRBJ1-2, with TRBD1 matching 12 bases. The germline V gene has CDR1 MNHEY and CDR2 SVGAGI. The CDR3 runs to 15 residues. The trim removed 5 bases at V and 7 bases at J, leaving 8 bases unmatched. CDR3 sequence: CASSPGTGGRGGYTF. As DNA, the CDR3 is TGTGCCAGCAGTCCCGGGACAGGGGGCAGGGGTGGCTACACCTTC.

The CDR3 protein is CASTSSGGIYNEQFF. The CDR3 region has the DNA TGCGCCAGCACCAGCAGCGGGGGGATTTACAATGAGCAGTTCTTC. The V call is TRBV5-1, the J call TRBJ2-1; 9 positions match TRBD2. This CDR3 contains 15 residues. Trimming cost V 6 bases and J 4 bases; bases outside gene matches: 8. Germline values: CDR1 SGHRS, CDR2 YFSETQ.

V and J are TRBV6-5 and TRBJ1-3; 7 bases agree with TRBD1. The CDR3 loop spans 11 amino acids. V lost 7 bases and J lost 8; bases outside the gene matches: 2. The germline gives CDR1 MNHEY, CDR2 SVGAGI. CDR3 sequence: CASTGGHTIYF. The DNA of the CDR3 is TGTGCCAGCACAGGGGGACACACCATATATTTT.